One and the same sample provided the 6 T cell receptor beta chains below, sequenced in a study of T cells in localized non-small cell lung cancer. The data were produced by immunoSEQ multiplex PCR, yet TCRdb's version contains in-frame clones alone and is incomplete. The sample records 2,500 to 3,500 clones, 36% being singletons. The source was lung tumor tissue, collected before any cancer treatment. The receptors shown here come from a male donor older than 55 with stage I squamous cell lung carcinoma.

In nucleotides, the CDR3 is TGTGCCAGTACCTCATCGGCTCGAGCACACACCATATATTTT. Its translation: CASTSSARAHTIYF. This chain links TRBV19 with TRBJ1-3; D remains ambiguous. V lost 7 bases to trimming and J lost 8 bases, with 18 bases between them. In germline, CDR1 is LNHDA, CDR2 SQIVND (reference sequence). CDR3 length: 14 amino acids.

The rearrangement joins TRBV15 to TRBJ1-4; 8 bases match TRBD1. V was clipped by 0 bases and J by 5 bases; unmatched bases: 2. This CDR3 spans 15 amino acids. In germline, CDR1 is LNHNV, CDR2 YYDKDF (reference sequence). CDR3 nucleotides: TGTGCCACCAGCAGAGATAGGACAGGGAATGAAAAACTGTTTTTT. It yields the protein CATSRDRTGNEKLFF.

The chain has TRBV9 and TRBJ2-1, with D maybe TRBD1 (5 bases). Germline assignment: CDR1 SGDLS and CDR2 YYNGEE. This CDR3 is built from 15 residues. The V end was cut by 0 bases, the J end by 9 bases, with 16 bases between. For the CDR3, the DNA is TGTGCCAGCAGCGTAGTACCAGGGTGGACAAGTGAGCAGTTCTTC. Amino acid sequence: CASSVVPGWTSEQFF.

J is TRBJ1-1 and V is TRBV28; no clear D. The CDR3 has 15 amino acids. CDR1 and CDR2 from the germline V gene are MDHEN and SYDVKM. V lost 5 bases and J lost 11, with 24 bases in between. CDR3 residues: CASSPRAEGYSAAFF. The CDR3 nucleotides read TGTGCCAGCAGTCCCCGGGCAGAAGGGTACTCTGCGGCTTTCTTT.

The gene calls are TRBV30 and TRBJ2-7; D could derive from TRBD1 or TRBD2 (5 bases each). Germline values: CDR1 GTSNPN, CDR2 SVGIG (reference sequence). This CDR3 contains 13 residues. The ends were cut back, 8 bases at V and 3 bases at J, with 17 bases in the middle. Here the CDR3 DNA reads TGTGCCACCTCGAAGGGGAGTGACTACGAGCAGTACTTC. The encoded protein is CATSKGSDYEQYF.

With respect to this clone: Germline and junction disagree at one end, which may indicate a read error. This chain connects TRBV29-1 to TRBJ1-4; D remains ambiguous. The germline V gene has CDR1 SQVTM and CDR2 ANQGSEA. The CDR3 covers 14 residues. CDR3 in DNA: TGCAGCGTGGGATCAGGAGGCACTAATAAAAAACTGTTTTTT. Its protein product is CSVGSGGTNKKLFF.